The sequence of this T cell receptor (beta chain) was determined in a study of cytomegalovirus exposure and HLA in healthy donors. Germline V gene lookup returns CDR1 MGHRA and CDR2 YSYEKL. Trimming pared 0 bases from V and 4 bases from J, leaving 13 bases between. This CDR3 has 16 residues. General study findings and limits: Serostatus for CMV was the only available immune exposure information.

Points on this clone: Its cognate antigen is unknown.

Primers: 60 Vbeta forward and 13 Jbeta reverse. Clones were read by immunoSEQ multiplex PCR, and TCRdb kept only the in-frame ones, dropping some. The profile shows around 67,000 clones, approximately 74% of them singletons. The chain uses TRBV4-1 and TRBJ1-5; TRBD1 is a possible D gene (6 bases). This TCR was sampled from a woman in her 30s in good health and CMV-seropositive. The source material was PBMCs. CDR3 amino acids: CASSQDGTGPNQPQHF. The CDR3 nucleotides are TGCGCCAGCAGCCAAGATGGAACAGGGCCGAATCAGCCCCAGCATTTT.